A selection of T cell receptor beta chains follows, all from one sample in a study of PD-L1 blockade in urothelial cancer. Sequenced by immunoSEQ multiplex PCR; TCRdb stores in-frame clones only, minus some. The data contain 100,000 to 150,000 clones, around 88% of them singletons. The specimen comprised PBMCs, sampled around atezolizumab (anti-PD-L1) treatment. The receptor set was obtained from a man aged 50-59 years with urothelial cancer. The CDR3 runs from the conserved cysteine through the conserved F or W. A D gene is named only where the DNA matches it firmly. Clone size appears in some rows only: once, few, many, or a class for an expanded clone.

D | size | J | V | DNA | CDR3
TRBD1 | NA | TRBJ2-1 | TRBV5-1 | TGCGCCAGCAGCTTGGAAAGGGGGACAGCGCAGTTCTTC | CASSLERGTAQFF
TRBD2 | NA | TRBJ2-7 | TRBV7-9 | TGTGCCAGCAGCTTAGACTCCGGGGGGTCTTACTCCTACGAGCAGTACTTC | CASSLDSGGSYSYEQYF
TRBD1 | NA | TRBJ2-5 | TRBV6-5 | TGTGCCAGCAGTCGGGACAGCCAAGAGACCCAGTACTTC | CASSRDSQETQYF
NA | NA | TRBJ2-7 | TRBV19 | TGTGCCAGTAGTATCGGTTGGAGGGCTTACGAGCAGTACTTC | CASSIGWRAYEQYF
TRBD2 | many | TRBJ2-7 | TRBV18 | TGTGCCAGCTCACCAATCAACGGACTAGCGGGGGGGTACTTC | CASSPINGLAGGYF
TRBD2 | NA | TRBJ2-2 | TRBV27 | TGTGCCAGCCGTGGACTAGCGGGAGGAACCGGGGAGCTGTTTTTT | CASRGLAGGTGELFF
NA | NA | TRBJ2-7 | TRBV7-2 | TGTGCCAGCAGCTTAGGTGTTCTCTACGAGCAGTACTTC | CASSLGVLYEQYF
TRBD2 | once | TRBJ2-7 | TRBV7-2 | TGTGCCAGCAGCTTATTGCCGGGGGGTTCCTACGAGCAGTACTTC | CASSLLPGGSYEQYF
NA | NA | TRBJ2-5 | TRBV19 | TGTGCCAGTAGTATAAGCGGACAAGAGACCCAGTACTTC | CASSISGQETQYF
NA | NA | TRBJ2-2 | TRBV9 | TGTGCCAGCAGCGTAGGGGCAGGAGGGAACACCGGGGAGCTGTTTTTT | CASSVGAGGNTGELFF
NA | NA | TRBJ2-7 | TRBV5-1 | TGCGCCAGCAGCTTGGCTGGTAGCTACGAGCAGTACTTC | CASSLAGSYEQYF
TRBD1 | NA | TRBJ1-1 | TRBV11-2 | TGTGCCAGCAGTTTCGACAGGGGAGGAACTGAAGCTTTCTTT | CASSFDRGGTEAFF
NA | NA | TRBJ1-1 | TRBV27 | TGTGCCAGCAGTTTCCACGCAGGGACTGAAGCTTTCTTT | CASSFHAGTEAFF
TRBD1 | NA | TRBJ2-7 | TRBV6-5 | TGTGCCAGCAGTTACTCGCGGGACAGGGGATCCGAGCAGTACTTC | CASSYSRDRGSEQYF
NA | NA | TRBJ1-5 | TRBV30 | TGTGCCTGGAGTTCCGTCCCTAATCAGCCCCAGCATTTT | CAWSSVPNQPQHF
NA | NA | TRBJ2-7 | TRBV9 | TGTGCCAGCAGCGTTCTCGGGAGCTCCTACGAGCAGTACTTC | CASSVLGSSYEQYF
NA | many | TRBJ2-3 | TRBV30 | TGTGCCGCCACAAGCACAGATACGCAGTATTTT | CAATSTDTQYF
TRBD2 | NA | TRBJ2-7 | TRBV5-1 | TGCGCCAGCAGGTCTCAACTAGCGGGAGGAGGCTACGAGCAGTACTTC | CASRSQLAGGGYEQYF
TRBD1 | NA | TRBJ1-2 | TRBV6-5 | TGTGCCAGCAGGGAACAGGGGTCCTATGGCTACACCTTC | CASREQGSYGYTF
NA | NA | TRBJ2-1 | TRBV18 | TGTGCCAGCTCACCTGTAATCGGGGTGGGTGAGCAGTTCTTC | CASSPVIGVGEQFF
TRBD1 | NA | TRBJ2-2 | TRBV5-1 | TGCGCCAGCAGCCCCGGGACAGGGAGCACCGGGGAGCTGTTTTTT | CASSPGTGSTGELFF
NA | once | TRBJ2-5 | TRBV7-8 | TGTGCCAGCAGCCCAGGGATCGCGGAAGAGACCCAGTACTTC | CASSPGIAEETQYF
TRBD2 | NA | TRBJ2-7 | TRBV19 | TGTGCCAGTAGTATCCCATCTAGCGGGAGGTCGACCTACGAGCAGTACTTC | CASSIPSSGRSTYEQYF
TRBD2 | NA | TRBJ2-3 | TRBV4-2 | TGTGCCAGCAGCCTCCTACCGGCGGGCGGGAGGGTTGTCACAGATACGCAGTATTTT | CASSLLPAGGRVVTDTQYF
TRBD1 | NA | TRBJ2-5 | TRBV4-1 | TGCGCCAGCAGCCAAGATCGGGGGACAGGGTTGATGGAGACCCAGTACTTC | CASSQDRGTGLMETQYF
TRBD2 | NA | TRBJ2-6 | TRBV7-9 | TGTGCCAGCAGTCAGGGACTAGCGGGAGCCTCTGGGGCCAACGTCCTGACTTTC | CASSQGLAGASGANVLTF
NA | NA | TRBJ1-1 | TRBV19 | TGTGCCAGTAGTTCGGGTTTGAACACTGAAGCTTTCTTT | CASSSGLNTEAFF
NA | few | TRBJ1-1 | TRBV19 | TGTGCCAGTATCTCTACTAGCCGGGGGTCGGACACTGAAGCTTTCTTT | CASISTSRGSDTEAFF
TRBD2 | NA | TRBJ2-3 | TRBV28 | TGTGCCAGCACCTTTTCGGGCGGGAGAACGGATACGCAGTATTTT | CASTFSGGRTDTQYF
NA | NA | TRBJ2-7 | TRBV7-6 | TGTGCCAGCAGCTTAGCGTTCAGCGAATACGAGCAGTACTTC | CASSLAFSEYEQYF
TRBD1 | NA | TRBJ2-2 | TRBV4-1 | TGCGCCAGCAGCGGAAAGGGACAGGGGGTTACCGGGGAGCTGTTTTTT | CASSGKGQGVTGELFF
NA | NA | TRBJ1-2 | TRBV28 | TGTGCCAGCAGCCCACCCAGCGGAGGGTATCATCGGGGTGGCTACACCTTC | CASSPPSGGYHRGGYTF
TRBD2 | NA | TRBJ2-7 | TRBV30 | TGTGCCTGGAAGACTAGCGGAATCTACGAGCAGTACTTC | CAWKTSGIYEQYF
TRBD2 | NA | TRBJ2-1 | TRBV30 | TGTGCCTGGGGACTAGCGGGAGGACTCAATGAGCAGTTCTTC | CAWGLAGGLNEQFF
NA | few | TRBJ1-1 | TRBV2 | TGTGCCGGTTCAGGGGTTATGAACACTGAAGCTTTCTTT | CAGSGVMNTEAFF
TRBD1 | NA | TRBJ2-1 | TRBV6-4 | TGTGCCAGCAGGAAGTCGGGACAGGTCCCCAATGAGCAGTTCTTC | CASRKSGQVPNEQFF
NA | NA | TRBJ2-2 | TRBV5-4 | TGTGCCAGCAGCTTGGTCCCGGACACCGGGGAGCTGTTTTTT | CASSLVPDTGELFF
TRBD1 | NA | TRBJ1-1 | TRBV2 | TGTGCCAGCAGTGAAGCGGGACAGGGTACCGAAGCTTTCTTT | CASSEAGQGTEAFF
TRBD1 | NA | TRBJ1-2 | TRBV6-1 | TGTGCCAGCAGTCCTAGGGACAGTACTAACTATGGCTACACCTTC | CASSPRDSTNYGYTF
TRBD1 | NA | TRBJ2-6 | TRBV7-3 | TGTGCCAGCAGCTTAACCCCTCCGTCCACAGGGGGCACTGGGGCCAACGTCCTGACTTTC | CASSLTPPSTGGTGANVLTF
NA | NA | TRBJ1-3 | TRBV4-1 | TGCGCCAGCAGCCAAGAATTTCTGGCGGGTGGAAACACCATATATTTT | CASSQEFLAGGNTIYF
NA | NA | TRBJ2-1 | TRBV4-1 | TGCGCCAGCAGCCAAGATTCGAGACAGGTAGTAAAGGAGCAGTTCTTC | CASSQDSRQVVKEQFF
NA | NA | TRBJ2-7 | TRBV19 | TGTGCCAGTAGTATTGTGGGCGGGAACGAGCAGTACTTC | CASSIVGGNEQYF
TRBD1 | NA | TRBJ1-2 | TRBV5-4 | TGTGCCAGCAGCCCAGGGGACAGACAATTCACAAACTATGGCTACACCTTC | CASSPGDRQFTNYGYTF
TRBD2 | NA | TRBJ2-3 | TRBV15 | TGTGCCACCAGCAGAGCGGGAGGGCCTAGCACAGATACGCAGTATTTT | CATSRAGGPSTDTQYF
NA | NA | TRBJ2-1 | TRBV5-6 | TGTGCCAGCAGCCCCGTCACGGGACTCGGATACAATGAGCAGTTCTTC | CASSPVTGLGYNEQFF
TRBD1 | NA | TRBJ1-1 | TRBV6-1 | TGTGCCAGCAGACCCAGACAGGGGGCCAACACTGAAGCTTTCTTT | CASRPRQGANTEAFF
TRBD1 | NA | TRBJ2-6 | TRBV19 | TGTGCCAGTAGTAGTGACAGGGCTGGGGCCAACGTCCTGACTTTC | CASSSDRAGANVLTF
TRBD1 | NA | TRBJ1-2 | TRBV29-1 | TGCAGCGTTGAGGGTCAGGGACAGGGATATGGCTACACCTTC | CSVEGQGQGYGYTF
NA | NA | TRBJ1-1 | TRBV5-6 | TGTGCCAGCAGCTTGGGGGCAGGGTGGGACACTGAAGCTTTCTTT | CASSLGAGWDTEAFF
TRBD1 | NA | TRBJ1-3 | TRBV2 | TGTGCCAGCAGTGAAGGGACAGGGGCTGCAGGAAACACCATATATTTT | CASSEGTGAAGNTIYF
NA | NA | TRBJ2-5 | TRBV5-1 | TGCGCCAGCAGCTTGGCCATCACTTCCCAAGAGACCCAGTACTTC | CASSLAITSQETQYF
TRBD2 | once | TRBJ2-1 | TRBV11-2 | TGTGCCAGCAGACCTGGGACTAGCGGTACTAATGAGCAGTTCTTC | CASRPGTSGTNEQFF